A single sample gave rise to the 6 T cell receptor beta chains below, sequenced in a study of graft-versus-host responses after intestinal transplantation. TCRdb keeps only in-frame clones here, not all; method: immunoSEQ multiplex PCR. The profile shows roughly 100,000 clones, 91% of them singletons. For these TCRs, the target antigens are not known. The source was unstimulated CD4+ T cells sorted from spleen or lymph node cells, collected before transplant. The receptors come from a human donor who was the organ donor for an intestinal transplant.

The V call is TRBV7-2, the J call TRBJ2-3, with 7 bases fitting TRBD2. Germline V gene sequence: CDR1 SGHTA, CDR2 FQGNSA. The length of the CDR3 is 12 residues. The V and J ends lost 4 bases and 14 bases, in that order; junction bases with no gene match: 9. CDR3 residues: CASSSRGGGVYF. In DNA, the CDR3 is TGTGCCAGCAGCTCAAGGGGCGGGGGTGTGTATTTT.

The rearrangement uses TRBV29-1 and TRBJ1-3, with TRBD1 as a possible D gene (5 bases). The CDR3 sequence is 11 residues long. V lost 7 bases and J lost 4, with 8 bases in between. Germline V lookup: CDR1 SQVTM, CDR2 ANQGSEA. CDR3 DNA: TGCAGCGGGACAACGGGAAACACCATATATTTT. Translation: CSGTTGNTIYF.

The chain recombines TRBV4-1 with TRBJ2-1; TRBD2 is a possible D gene (6 bases). The germline CDR1 and CDR2 sequences are MGHRA and YSYEKL. V was pared by 1 base and J by 10 bases, with 14 bases between. The CDR3 runs to 14 residues. The CDR3 protein is CASSQVVLAWEQFF. CDR3 sequence (DNA): TGCGCCAGCAGCCAAGTGGTGCTAGCGTGGGAGCAGTTCTTC.

The chain recombines TRBV4-2 with TRBJ2-3; tentatively, D is TRBD1 (5 bases). The germline V gene encodes CDR1 LGHNA and CDR2 YNFKEQ. The CDR3 extends over 16 amino acids. Trimming pared 4 bases from V and 0 bases from J, leaving 14 bases between. CDR3 nucleotides: TGTGCCAGCAGCCCCGGACAAAGCCCTAGCACAGATACGCAGTATTTT. The encoded protein is CASSPGQSPSTDTQYF.

The chain has TRBV7-9 and TRBJ1-1, with D uncertain. With 6 bases removed from V and 0 bases from J, the gap between germline ends came to 17 bases. This CDR3 is built from 16 residues. Per the germline V gene, CDR1 is SEHNR and CDR2 is FQNEAQ (reference sequence). CDR3 nucleotides: TGTGCCAGCAGACCATACCTCGGTGAGGTGAACACTGAAGCTTTCTTT. Translation: CASRPYLGEVNTEAFF.

V and J are TRBV27 and TRBJ2-2, with D uncertain. Germline CDR1 and CDR2: MNHEY and SMNVEV (reference sequence). This CDR3 contains 13 residues. The germline V and J ends were trimmed by 5 bases and 1 base, with 5 bases remaining between them. CDR3 in amino acids: CASSPRNTGELFF. The DNA for the CDR3 is TGTGCCAGCAGTCCTCGGAACACCGGGGAGCTGTTTTTT.